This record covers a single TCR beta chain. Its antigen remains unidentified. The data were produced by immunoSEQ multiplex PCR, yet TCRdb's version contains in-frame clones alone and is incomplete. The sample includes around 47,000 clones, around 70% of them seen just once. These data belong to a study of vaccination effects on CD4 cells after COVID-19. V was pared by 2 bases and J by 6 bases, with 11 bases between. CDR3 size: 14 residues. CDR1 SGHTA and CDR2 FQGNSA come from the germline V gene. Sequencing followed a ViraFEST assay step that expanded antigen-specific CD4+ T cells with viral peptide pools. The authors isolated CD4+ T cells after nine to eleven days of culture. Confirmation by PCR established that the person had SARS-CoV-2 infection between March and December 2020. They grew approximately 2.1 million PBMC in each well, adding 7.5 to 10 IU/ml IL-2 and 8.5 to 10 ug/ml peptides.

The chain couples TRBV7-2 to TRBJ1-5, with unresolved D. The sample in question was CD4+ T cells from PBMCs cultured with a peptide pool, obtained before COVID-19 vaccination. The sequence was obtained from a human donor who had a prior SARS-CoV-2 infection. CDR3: CASSLIPSRQPQHF. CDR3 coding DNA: TGTGCCAGCAGCTTAATCCCCAGCCGTCAGCCCCAGCATTTT. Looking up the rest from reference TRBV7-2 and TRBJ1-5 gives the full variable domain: GAGVSQSPSNKVTEKGKDVELRCDPISGHTALYWYRQSLGQGLEFLIYFQGNSAPDKSGLPSDRFSAERTGGSVSTLTIQRTQQEDSAVYLCASSLIPSRQPQHFGDGTRLSIL.